A selection of T cell receptor beta chains follows, all from one sample in a study of shared clonotypes between healthy human individuals. Clones were sequenced by immunoSEQ multiplex PCR, and TCRdb holds only the in-frame ones, with some missing. The sample carries about 2.4 million clones, under 95% recorded once. Sequenced sample: naive CD4+ T cells from PBMCs. The receptors were sampled from a man aged 18 to 30 in good health. Some clones in this sample may be carry-over from other donors' samples. Both conserved end residues are trimmed from each CDR3. Not every row has a clone size; where given, it reads once, few, many or a size class.

CDR3 protein: ASSFDRGTDTQY; clone size: .; J gene: TRBJ2-3; V gene: TRBV7-9
CDR3 protein: AISESPNTDTQY; clone size: .; J gene: TRBJ2-3; V gene: TRBV10-3
CDR3 protein: AITGRSSGNTIY; clone size: .; J gene: TRBJ1-3; V gene: TRBV10-3
CDR3 protein: ASTSYKGNEQY; clone size: .; J gene: TRBJ2-7; V gene: TRBV5-1
CDR3 protein: ASSQSQGGGKSTQY; clone size: .; J gene: TRBJ2-5; V gene: TRBV4-1
CDR3 protein: ASSMLGTEAF; clone size: .; J gene: TRBJ1-1; V gene: TRBV5-1
CDR3 protein: ASSLFAGGHYNEQF; clone size: .; J gene: TRBJ2-1; V gene: TRBV5-1
CDR3 protein: ASSLRPSGSLLNEQF; clone size: .; J gene: TRBJ2-1; V gene: TRBV5-4
CDR3 protein: ASSIPGGVGNEQY; clone size: few; J gene: TRBJ2-7; V gene: TRBV5-1
CDR3 protein: ASSLGQGLGYGYT; clone size: .; J gene: TRBJ1-2; V gene: TRBV5-6
CDR3 protein: ASSLVGLAGGETQY; clone size: .; J gene: TRBJ2-5; V gene: TRBV7-2
CDR3 protein: ASSQAERGQTSYGYT; clone size: .; J gene: TRBJ1-2; V gene: TRBV4-3
CDR3 protein: AWRLGYGLQETQY; clone size: .; J gene: TRBJ2-5; V gene: TRBV30
CDR3 protein: ASGSVPGGALRAQY; clone size: .; J gene: TRBJ2-5; V gene: TRBV12-5
CDR3 protein: ASSSRTDGEQY; clone size: .; J gene: TRBJ2-7; V gene: TRBV9
CDR3 protein: ATSTRNTGELF; clone size: once; J gene: TRBJ2-2; V gene: TRBV15
CDR3 protein: ASGRAEYEQY; clone size: .; J gene: TRBJ2-7; V gene: TRBV6-9
CDR3 protein: AISPGTPAPLLTDTQY; clone size: .; J gene: TRBJ2-3; V gene: TRBV10-3
CDR3 protein: ASSQELWRPSSYNEQF; clone size: .; J gene: TRBJ2-1; V gene: TRBV4-2
CDR3 protein: ASSLSGLGLRQPQH; clone size: .; J gene: TRBJ1-5; V gene: TRBV28
CDR3 protein: ASSFGRATSYNEQF; clone size: .; J gene: TRBJ2-1; V gene: TRBV5-6
CDR3 protein: ASSLGRSREQY; clone size: .; J gene: TRBJ2-7; V gene: TRBV11-2
CDR3 protein: SVEGGEIDGTDTQY; clone size: .; J gene: TRBJ2-3; V gene: TRBV29-1
CDR3 protein: SARQQETQY; clone size: .; J gene: TRBJ2-5; V gene: TRBV20-1
CDR3 protein: ASSKGTSSYEQF; clone size: .; J gene: TRBJ2-1; V gene: TRBV2
CDR3 protein: ASALRGNTEAF; clone size: .; J gene: TRBJ1-1; V gene: TRBV12-5
CDR3 protein: ASSEIRDSYSNQPQH; clone size: once; J gene: TRBJ1-5; V gene: TRBV10-2
CDR3 protein: ASSLDIFSGANVLT; clone size: .; J gene: TRBJ2-6; V gene: TRBV28
CDR3 protein: ASSELGRHSGANVLT; clone size: .; J gene: TRBJ2-6; V gene: TRBV2
CDR3 protein: ASSLTGTGELF; clone size: few; J gene: TRBJ2-2; V gene: TRBV5-1
CDR3 protein: ASSIQGLAATQY; clone size: .; J gene: TRBJ2-3; V gene: TRBV19
CDR3 protein: ASSLTGAEKTQY; clone size: .; J gene: TRBJ2-5; V gene: TRBV7-6
CDR3 protein: ASSDGPKDTQY; clone size: .; J gene: TRBJ2-3; V gene: TRBV5-1
CDR3 protein: ASSPDRANTGELF; clone size: .; J gene: TRBJ2-2; V gene: TRBV4-1
CDR3 protein: ASSLGTSVSYEQY; clone size: .; J gene: TRBJ2-7; V gene: TRBV7-2
CDR3 protein: ASSPERGGYNEQF; clone size: once; J gene: TRBJ2-1; V gene: TRBV11-3
CDR3 protein: ASSPTRGYNEQF; clone size: once; J gene: TRBJ2-1; V gene: TRBV18
CDR3 protein: ASSLDSINEKLF; clone size: .; J gene: TRBJ1-4; V gene: TRBV5-1
CDR3 protein: ASSLRSGLNTEAF; clone size: .; J gene: TRBJ1-1; V gene: TRBV7-2
CDR3 protein: ASSPGDRYNEQF; clone size: .; J gene: TRBJ2-1; V gene: TRBV5-1
CDR3 protein: AISESTSGVGAYEQY; clone size: .; J gene: TRBJ2-7; V gene: TRBV10-3
CDR3 protein: ASSYRGPPYEQY; clone size: .; J gene: TRBJ2-7; V gene: TRBV6-5
CDR3 protein: ASRKLVDEQY; clone size: .; J gene: TRBJ2-7; V gene: TRBV28
CDR3 protein: ASSPPETEGNQPQH; clone size: few; J gene: TRBJ1-5; V gene: TRBV18
CDR3 protein: ASSQEITGVSPLH; clone size: .; J gene: TRBJ1-6; V gene: TRBV4-1
CDR3 protein: ASRGGGLQFYEQY; clone size: .; J gene: TRBJ2-7; V gene: TRBV28
CDR3 protein: ASSPSANKAF; clone size: .; J gene: TRBJ1-1; V gene: TRBV4-1
CDR3 protein: ASSRGLAGATYEQY; clone size: .; J gene: TRBJ2-7; V gene: TRBV28
CDR3 protein: ASSQGGGRAPNYGYT; clone size: .; J gene: TRBJ1-2; V gene: TRBV7-2
CDR3 protein: ASSIRASGRVDTEAF; clone size: .; J gene: TRBJ1-1; V gene: TRBV19
CDR3 protein: ASSSGGPNQPQH; clone size: once; J gene: TRBJ1-5; V gene: TRBV19